This TCR beta chain emerged from a study of cytomegalovirus exposure and HLA in healthy donors (dated by TCRdb to about 2017). About the full investigation: An earlier analysis of approximately 640 of the donors reported 250 to 300 Gb of sequence data and about 100 million unique TCR beta sequences from 190 million or so T cells. An early release that covered around 590 HLA-typed donors contained 250 to 350 gigabases of sequencing data and about 84 million unique TCR sequences. Of the approximately 400 genotyped donors, roughly 80% were placed in the genetic ancestry cluster associated with self-reported Caucasian donors. The study aimed to test whether signatures of past pathogen exposure could be identified by cataloging public T cell receptors. The study profiled the T cell repertoires of more than 500 subjects by immunosequencing and related them to cytomegalovirus serostatus. In addition to the first cohort of around 670 subjects, a separate validation cohort of 120 different subjects was used. The study combined high-throughput TCR immunosequencing, statistical association of individual TCRs with disease status, and machine learning to predict cytomegalovirus infection status. A later analysis re-examined previously published TCR beta repertoires from around 670 donors and added high-resolution HLA genotyping to investigate patterns of TCR occurrence. In the later analysis, no new phenotypic data were used to find candidate immune exposures; instead, reliance was placed on TCR beta sequences and their occurrence across donors. An earlier analysis of approximately 640 of the donors applied high-throughput TCR beta sequencing to assess whether each TCR beta V gene segment acted as functional or pseudogenic. Donor age, sex, ethnicity and CMV serostatus were collected together with the repertoire data. A later genetic analysis used genome-wide SNP genotypes for about 55% of the 666 donors, treating that subset as a discovery cohort. Every discovery cohort repertoire had been produced on one sequencing platform. HLA typing included class I and class II loci at four-digit resolution. The number of typed donors differed by locus: about 620-640 for A, B, C, DRB1 and DQB1; some 500 for DQA1; 606 for DPA1; and some 450 for DPB1. About five DR-DQ haplotypes were treated as single units for association and clustering because of strong linkage in the cohort. Among about 390 genotyped donors of the cohort, an average of roughly 240,000 unique TCR beta nucleotide sequences were sequenced per donor, about a sixth of them non-productive.

Library preparation was by the immunoSEQ multiplex PCR assay. The multiplex PCR relied on a mix of 60 forward primers for TCR Vbeta segments and 13 reverse primers for TCR Jbeta segments. The CDR3 region of rearranged TCR beta genes was amplified from genomic DNA by a multiplex PCR assay. On the Illumina HiSeq System, the amplified TCR beta libraries were sequenced as 87-base-pair reads. As for how the authors treated the data: In a later analysis, 80 million or so unique TCR beta chains were counted across the 500 to 850 repertoires, and around 11 million of these chains were shared by at least two donors. To remove PCR and sequencing errors, raw reads were error-corrected and collapsed into unique sequences using a nearest-neighbor algorithm that merged closely related sequences. V, D and J gene segments were assigned by aligning CDR3 sequences to IMGT reference sequences. For a sequence to be retained, at least a six-nucleotide match to both a V gene segment and a J gene segment was required. A rearrangement counted as productive if the CDR3 had no stop codons and remained in frame with V and J, and every other rearrangement counted as non-productive. Following IMGT convention, CDR3 was defined as the stretch from the second conserved V-encoded cysteine up to the conserved J-encoded phenylalanine. The earlier analysis of about 610 of the donors excluded any sequence lacking an unambiguous match to a single V gene segment. In an earlier analysis of 587 of the donors, V segments were called functional above 56.7% productive rearrangements and were called segregating when the between-donor standard deviation exceeded 5%. A statistical classification framework was developed to diagnose cytomegalovirus status using the catalog of TCR beta chain sequences. In a later analysis, TCR nucleotide sequences were compared against IMGT/GENE-DB human TR gene sequences so that V and J genes could be assigned. The TCRdist pipeline was used in a later analysis to assign CDR3 sequences and most-parsimonious VDJ recombination scenarios. In a later analysis, each TCR beta chain was defined by its CDR3 amino acid sequence together with its V-gene family, and reads without a unique V-gene family were excluded. As a way to deal with suspected cross-contamination and a sequencing artifact, a later analysis dropped hundreds of nucleotide sequences that were highly shared and had low generation probability. A later analysis calculated a clonal expansion index for each public chain from normalized within-repertoire ranks of inferred template counts. In a later analysis, generation probabilities were computed with a VDJ recombination model fitted to out-of-frame rearrangements, and the resulting probabilities were checked against IGoR. Hypergeometric tests were used in a later analysis to score TCR-TCR, TCR-HLA and TCR-CMV co-occurrence, with a repertoire-size bias correction applied to the TCR pairs. False discovery rates were estimated in a later analysis by permuting HLA or CMV assignments 20 times. A later analysis grouped co-occurring TCRs with DBSCAN, adding TCRdist sequence similarity when clustering within HLA-allele-positive subsets. Repertoires with fewer than 30,000 or more than 120,000 public chains, plus five repertoires with anomalous nucleotide sharing, were excluded from co-occurrence clustering. Entries here come from immuneACCESS through TCRdb and include only in-frame sequences with V and J called. Some clones fail to appear in such tables; in the studies checked, an unresolved V gene covers under half of the shortfall, and the cause of the remainder is unknown. V and J calls and clone size follow that table, whereas D and trimming were derived from the DNA. This sample is represented by some 180,000 clones; around 80% of them were singletons. Approximately 2% of the sample comes from the top ten.

Broader findings and caveats from the paper: In a later analysis, the rate of TCR association differed among HLA loci, with DRB1 alleles having the most associated TCRs and HLA-C alleles having the fewest. A cluster of highly shared sequence variants was judged likely to be a technical artifact of the sequencing pipeline. This cohort had only TCR beta chains sequenced, and the lack of alpha or paired-chain data limited which features could be detected. When HLA alleles, especially DR and DQ, strongly co-occurred, attributing TCR associations to individual alleles was difficult. The earlier analysis of 450 to 700 of the donors excluded some 15 rarely observed V segments, including chromosome 9 orphons, because counts were too low. Roughly uniform sequencing depth across donors was assumed in presence/absence analyses, although this assumption may not hold. The study gave a list of more than 150 TCR beta chains associated with cytomegalovirus. According to a later analysis, most CMV-associated TCR beta chains appeared to be HLA-restricted, and the HLA associations seemed to be driven largely by CMV exposure. In a later analysis, HLA-associated TCR beta chains showed more clonal expansion and lower generation probabilities than non-associated chains that were equally common. The authors suggested that the approach could potentially be extended to other disease states and immunological phenotypes. In a later genetic analysis, fewer N-insertions in productive TCRs were reported among donors in an Asian-associated ancestry cluster than the roughly 700-donor mean. At a false discovery rate of 0.05, a later analysis linked some 17,000 TCR beta sequences to specific HLA alleles. Immune exposure information for the cohort was limited to CMV serostatus. According to a later analysis, parvovirus B19, influenza, CMV and Epstein-Barr virus appeared linked to several top co-occurrence clusters. Because the 87-base-pair reads could not distinguish some IMGT-functional V segments, including TRBV6-2 and TRBV6-3, those segments were excluded. In vitro tests confirmed that a few of the cytomegalovirus-associated TCR beta chains recognize cytomegalovirus antigens. Cytomegalovirus status was reported to be diagnosed by the classifier with high specificity and sensitivity in both the original and validation cohorts. In a later genetic analysis, a missense DCLRE1C variant was associated with V-gene and J-gene trimming of TCR beta chains, and the association was replicated in an independent cohort. An earlier analysis of approximately 540 of the donors showed that most TCR beta V segments appeared in productive rearrangements either about 87% or about 30% of the time, which broadly matched IMGT annotations. Because HLA typing was missing for some donors at each locus, association tests included only the typed subset. Most TCR sequences were observed very rarely across donors, whereas some public TCRs were present in many individuals. A further reported finding was that TCR beta sequences accurately predicted the HLA-A and HLA-B alleles for most subjects in the first cohort. Correlated functional status among segregating V segments might reflect linkage disequilibrium, but an unknown experimental factor could not be ruled out.

From the cysteine through the phenylalanine, the CDR3 covers 19 amino acids. CDR3 DNA is the only sequence kept; it has 57 bases, read in frame from the first base. Trimming accounts for 0 bases at V and 3 bases at J, while the number of junction bases matched to no gene is 9. CDR1 is given as SGHRS and CDR2 as YFSETQ, both from the germline V gene. Turning to this clone: Its antigen is still unknown. No much larger clonotype is one base removed from it; base qualities were not supplied.

In total, fewer than 750 healthy bone marrow donors made up the cohort. At the time of sampling, all cohort members were nominally healthy, though unrecorded immune exposures were likely present. The donor tested CMV seronegative and was one of the 352 seronegative cohort members. Each donor provided a peripheral blood sample, and peripheral blood mononuclear cells were used for TCR beta sequencing. Genomic DNA extraction from the blood cell samples was performed with the Qiagen DNeasy Blood Extraction Kit. The sequence was collected from a man aged 30 to 45 in good health and CMV-seronegative. The chain uses TRBV5-1 and TRBJ2-3, and TRBD2 aligns with 14 junction nucleotides. The sequencing sample was made of PBMCs. The DNA reads TGCGCCAGCAGCTTGGGGGGACTAGCGGGAGTTTTTCGTACAGATACGCAGTATTTT. This codes for CASSLGGLAGVFRTDTQYF.